The 32 T cell receptor beta chains reported below all come from one sample, sequenced in a study of blood T cell repertoires in COVID-19. The repertoire was sequenced with immunoSEQ multiplex PCR; TCRdb's copy has only in-frame clones and lacks some. The sample lists roughly 250,000 clones; less than 85% were seen once. The sample comprised peripheral blood. The receptors originated from a woman older than 75 with active or convalescent COVID-19.

V is TRBV19 and J is TRBJ2-1, with 8 nucleotides matching TRBD2. The J segment lost 5 bases and the V segment lost 7 bases, leaving 7 bases of the junction unmatched. The CDR3 is 14 residues long. Germline V lookup: CDR1 LNHDA, CDR2 SQIVND (reference sequence). The DNA for the CDR3 is TGTGCCAGTACGGGGGGGTCGTGGGACAATGAGCAGTTCTTC. Translated: CASTGGSWDNEQFF.

The genes are TRBV9 and TRBJ1-6; perhaps TRBD1 as D (5 bases). Germline assignment: CDR1 SGDLS and CDR2 YYNGEE. Trimming removed 5 bases at V and 10 bases at J, with 16 bases between. This CDR3 is 14 amino acids long. The CDR3 DNA is TGTGCCAGCAGTGGGGGGACCCCCACCTCACCCCTCCACTTT. Protein: CASSGGTPTSPLHF. Full variable domain (remainder filled in from reference TRBV9 and TRBJ1-6): DSGVTQTPKHLITATGQRVTLRCSPRSGDLSVYWYQQSLDQGLQFLIQYYNGEERAKGNILERFSAQQFPDLHSELNLSSLELGDSALYFCASSGGTPTSPLHFGNGTRLTVT.

This rearrangement joins TRBV4-1 to TRBJ1-5, with a tentative D call TRBD1 (6 bases). Trimming shortened V by 0 bases and J by 6 bases, and 12 bases separated the two germline ends. The CDR3 extends over 15 amino acids. Germline values: CDR1 MGHRA, CDR2 YSYEKL. CDR3 coding DNA: TGCGCCAGCAGCCAAGAGGCAGGGGTTGTTCAGCCCCAGCATTTT. As protein: CASSQEAGVVQPQHF.

The chain uses TRBV5-1 and TRBJ2-7; the match to TRBD1 covers 7 bases. The trim removed 4 bases at V and 0 bases at J, leaving 10 bases unmatched. Germline CDR1 and CDR2: SGHRS and YFSETQ. CDR3 length equals 16 residues. The DNA of the CDR3 is TGCGCCAGCAGCGTAACGGGACAGCGTAGCTCCTACGAGCAGTACTTC. Residues: CASSVTGQRSSYEQYF.

The V call is TRBV18, the J call TRBJ2-3, with D possibly TRBD2 on 6 matching bases. The CDR3 contains 17 residues. The V end lost 3 bases, the J end lost 3 bases, and 19 bases lay between the germline ends. Germline V gene sequence: CDR1 KGHSH, CDR2 LQKENI. The CDR3 loop is CASSPVQTRGRTDTQYF. CDR3 DNA: TGTGCCAGCTCACCTGTTCAGACTAGAGGTCGGACAGATACGCAGTATTTT.

V usage is TRBV6-5 and J usage is TRBJ1-2; D is unresolved. Per germline, CDR1 MNHEY and CDR2 SVGAGI. With 4 bases removed from V and 8 bases from J, the gap between germline ends came to 11 bases. The CDR3 extends over 12 amino acids. CDR3 sequence (DNA): TGTGCCAGCAGTTTGACACCGGGAGGCTACACCTTC. This encodes CASSLTPGGYTF.

The chain joins TRBV9 to TRBJ2-3; D not resolved. CDR1 and CDR2 (germline): SGDLS, YYNGEE. The V end was cut by 1 base, the J end by 1 base, with 7 bases between. The CDR3 is 14 residues long. The CDR3 nucleotides are TGTGCCAGCAGCGTAAATCGAGGCACAGATACGCAGTATTTT. It is translated as CASSVNRGTDTQYF. The full variable domain, in which reference TRBV9 and TRBJ2-3 provide the parts outside the CDR3, is DSGVTQTPKHLITATGQRVTLRCSPRSGDLSVYWYQQSLDQGLQFLIQYYNGEERAKGNILERFSAQQFPDLHSELNLSSLELGDSALYFCASSVNRGTDTQYFGPGTRLTVL.

This chain links TRBV15 with TRBJ1-5; D is perhaps TRBD1 (5 bases). Trimming left V 0 bases short and J 0 bases short, with 12 bases between. In germline, CDR1 is LNHNV, CDR2 YYDKDF (reference sequence). This CDR3 spans 17 amino acids. In DNA, the CDR3 is TGTGCCACCAGCAGAGACGCAGGGATTCCTAGCAATCAGCCCCAGCATTTT. Its protein is CATSRDAGIPSNQPQHF.

This clone has more than one count but fewer than ten. The chain couples TRBV2 to TRBJ2-7; 11 bases match TRBD2. V dropped 10 bases and J dropped 7; count of bases not matched to a gene: 9. Germline loops: CDR1 SNHLY, CDR2 FYNNEI. This CDR3 has 13 residues. The CDR3 sequence: CATELAGVDEQYF. CDR3 DNA: TGTGCCACCGAACTAGCGGGAGTAGATGAGCAGTACTTC. Using reference TRBV2 and TRBJ2-7 for the parts outside the CDR3, the full variable domain is EPEVTQTPSHQVTQMGQEVILRCVPISNHLYFYWYRQILGQKVEFLVSFYNNEISEKSEIFDDQFSVERPDGSNFTLKIRSTKLEDSAMYFCATELAGVDEQYFGPGTRLTVT.

The chain recombines TRBV29-1 with TRBJ1-5, with 9 nucleotides matching TRBD1. The V gene's germline CDR1 is SQVTM and CDR2 ANQGSEA. V lost 6 bases, J lost 9 bases, and 12 bases stayed unmatched. This CDR3 has 14 residues. The CDR3 reads CSVGDRVDGRPQHF. CDR3 in DNA: TGCAGCGTGGGGGACAGGGTGGATGGACGGCCCCAGCATTTT.

This rearrangement joins TRBV7-8 to TRBJ2-3; D may be TRBD1 (5 bases). The CDR3 covers 14 residues. The germline V and J ends were trimmed by 1 base and 4 bases, with 9 bases remaining between them. Looked up from germline, CDR1 is SGHVS and CDR2 is FQNEAQ. CDR3 sequence reads: CASSLGAGPDTQYF. The CDR3 nucleotides are TGTGCCAGCAGCTTAGGGGCAGGGCCAGATACGCAGTATTTT.

J is TRBJ2-7 and V is TRBV27, with D perhaps TRBD1 (6 bases). CDR1 and CDR2 from the germline V gene are MNHEY and SMNVEV (reference sequence). The CDR3 sequence is 14 residues long. Trimming took off 8 bases at V and 3 bases at J, with 17 bases between the two ends. CDR3 protein: CASLAWGRHYEQYF. As DNA, the CDR3 is TGTGCCAGCTTGGCCTGGGGGCGCCACTACGAGCAGTACTTC.

This clone is a singleton in its sample. The chain links TRBV2 to TRBJ1-1; 8 bases are shared with TRBD1. Germline lookup yields CDR1 SNHLY and CDR2 FYNNEI. The trim removed 7 bases at V and 0 bases at J, leaving 7 bases unmatched. This CDR3 comprises 15 residues. The CDR3 coding sequence is TGTGCCAGCAACCAACAGGGGGGCGTGAACACTGAAGCTTTCTTT. This sequence encodes CASNQQGGVNTEAFF. The variable domain in full, with the rest retrieved from reference TRBV2 and TRBJ1-1, is EPEVTQTPSHQVTQMGQEVILRCVPISNHLYFYWYRQILGQKVEFLVSFYNNEISEKSEIFDDQFSVERPDGSNFTLKIRSTKLEDSAMYFCASNQQGGVNTEAFFGQGTRLTVV.

The chain carries TRBV30 and TRBJ1-1; TRBD1 is a possible D gene (5 bases). CDR1 GTSNPN and CDR2 SVGIG come from the germline V gene (reference sequence). The CDR3 totals 14 residues. V lost 1 base, J lost 3 bases, and 12 bases lay in between. The CDR3 loop is CAWSGAGIHTEAFF. CDR3 in DNA: TGTGCCTGGAGTGGGGCAGGGATCCACACTGAAGCTTTCTTT.

This chain uses TRBV5-5 with TRBJ1-2; no clear D gene. The germline V and J ends were trimmed by 2 bases and 8 bases, with 10 bases remaining between them. Germline CDR1 reads SGHKS; CDR2 reads YYEKEE (reference sequence). The CDR3 covers 12 residues. In DNA, the CDR3 is TGTGCCAGCAGCTTTTACGGCAGGGGCTACACCTTC. This gives the protein CASSFYGRGYTF.

As to this clone: Distinct nucleotide sequences in the sample also encode this CDR3. V is TRBV5-1 and J is TRBJ1-2; tentatively, D is TRBD1 (6 bases). The ends were cut back, 3 bases at V and 0 bases at J, with 9 bases in the middle. The CDR3 is 14 amino acids. From germline, CDR1 is SGHRS and CDR2 YFSETQ. CDR3 in amino acids: CASSSDSTNYGYTF. CDR3 coding DNA: TGCGCCAGCAGCTCGGACAGTACTAACTATGGCTACACCTTC.

The chain carries TRBV30 and TRBJ1-5, with D possibly TRBD1 on 6 matching bases. CDR1 is GTSNPN and CDR2 is SVGIG in the germline V gene (reference sequence). V lost 5 bases and J lost 6, with 11 bases in between. This CDR3 is 12 amino acids long. CDR3 sequence reads: CAWGGAGQPQHF. The CDR3 bases are TGTGCCTGGGGGGGGGCGGGTCAGCCCCAGCATTTT.

The chain joins TRBV27 to TRBJ1-6; D is unresolved. Germline CDR1 and CDR2: MNHEY and SMNVEV (reference sequence). The CDR3 runs to 13 residues. V lost 4 bases and J 7 bases, leaving 8 bases between the germline ends. The CDR3 sequence is CASSYRVNSPLHF. CDR3 nucleotides: TGTGCCAGCAGTTATCGGGTAAATTCACCCCTCCACTTT.

The chain carries TRBV27 and TRBJ1-2; D remains ambiguous. The V gene lost 5 bases and the J gene lost 4 bases, with 8 bases spanning the gap. Germline-derived CDR1 and CDR2 are MNHEY and SMNVEV (reference sequence). The CDR3 contains 12 residues. This CDR3 is CASSPPGYGYTF. CDR3 nucleotide sequence: TGTGCCAGCAGTCCCCCGGGCTATGGCTACACCTTC.

This clone showed up just a few times. The rearrangement uses TRBV25-1 and TRBJ1-1; maybe TRBD1 (5 bases). Germline V gene data show CDR1 as MGHDK and CDR2 as SYGVNS. CDR3 length: 16 residues. V was pared by 2 bases and J by 5 bases, with 18 bases between. Here the CDR3 DNA reads TGTGCCAGCAGTGAAGGGAACAGGTTCCACCCGACTGAAGCTTTCTTT. As protein: CASSEGNRFHPTEAFF.

V is TRBV28 and J is TRBJ2-3, with 9 bases that match TRBD1. Germline V gives CDR1 MDHEN, CDR2 SYDVKM. This CDR3 spans 15 amino acids. V dropped 1 base and J dropped 5; count of bases not matched to a gene: 4. The CDR3 is CASSLSGQGVDTQYF. The CDR3 region has the DNA TGTGCCAGCAGTTTATCGGGACAGGGTGTAGATACGCAGTATTTT.

This clone was picked up a small number of times. V gene TRBV28 combines with J gene TRBJ2-4; 7 positions agree with TRBD2. J gave up 6 bases and V 7 bases, and 9 bases lay outside the gene matches. Germline values: CDR1 MDHEN, CDR2 SYDVKM. This CDR3 region has 14 residues. The CDR3 is CASTLGGSGNIQYF. CDR3 bases: TGTGCCAGCACTTTGGGGGGGAGCGGAAACATTCAGTACTTC.

This rearrangement joins TRBV18 to TRBJ2-5, with D hard to call. The germline V gene has CDR1 KGHSH and CDR2 LQKENI. V was trimmed by 2 bases and J by 5 bases, leaving 15 bases between them. The CDR3 consists of 15 residues. The CDR3 spells CASSPLAGLEETQYF. CDR3 coding DNA: TGTGCCAGCTCACCATTAGCCGGTCTGGAGGAGACCCAGTACTTC.

The chain has TRBV28 and TRBJ2-5, with TRBD1 matching 8 bases. The CDR3 has 13 residues. The V segment lost 6 bases and the J segment 5 bases; nucleotides outside the gene matches: 5. Germline CDR1 is MDHEN and CDR2 is SYDVKM. CDR3 sequence: CASSLWDRETQYF. Here the CDR3 DNA reads TGTGCCAGCAGCCTTTGGGACAGGGAGACCCAGTACTTC.

The gene calls are TRBV19 and TRBJ2-7; 9 nucleotides match TRBD1. CDR3 size: 13 residues. V gave up 6 bases and J gave up 6 bases; unmatched junction bases: 6. From germline, CDR1 is LNHDA and CDR2 SQIVND (reference sequence). The CDR3, as DNA: TGTGCCAGTAGGGGGACAGGGCCAAGCGAGCAGTACTTC. This encodes CASRGTGPSEQYF.

This clone occurred a few times. This chain uses TRBV10-1 with TRBJ1-1; tentatively, D is TRBD1 (5 bases). Trimming cost V 6 bases and J 0 bases, with 20 bases left between them. Germline CDR1 is WNHNN and CDR2 is SYGVQD (reference sequence). This CDR3 has 17 residues. The CDR3: CASRPIRQRAMNTEAFF. In DNA form, the CDR3 reads TGCGCCAGCAGACCCATTAGACAGAGAGCCATGAACACTGAAGCTTTCTTT.

This clone has only one observation. The chain joins TRBV9 to TRBJ1-4; TRBD1 aligns across 8 bases. CDR1 and CDR2 (germline): SGDLS, YYNGEE. The CDR3 contains 19 residues. V lost 0 bases and J lost 0; bases outside the gene matches: 10. CDR3 coding DNA: TGTGCCAGCAGCGTAGGGGGGACAGGAGGTACCGCAACTAATGAAAAACTGTTTTTT. It yields the protein CASSVGGTGGTATNEKLFF.

The chain has TRBV4-1 and TRBJ2-1, with D perhaps TRBD1 (7 bases). Per germline, CDR1 MGHRA and CDR2 YSYEKL. Deletions cut 0 bases from V and 9 bases from J, with 15 bases between. The CDR3 length is 15 residues. CDR3 DNA sequence: TGCGCCAGCAGCCAAGATGTGGAGGGGGCCGGTGAGCAGTTCTTC. Protein: CASSQDVEGAGEQFF.

This clone turned up a few times. V is TRBV30 and J is TRBJ1-5; 8 positions match TRBD1. The junction had 15 bases not matched to a gene; V was cut back by 4 bases and J by 7 bases. In germline, CDR1 is GTSNPN, CDR2 SVGIG (reference sequence). This CDR3 is built from 16 residues. CDR3 sequence (DNA): TGTGCCTGGAAACCTCGGGACAGGTTTTCCTCCCAGCCCCAGCATTTT. Protein sequence: CAWKPRDRFSSQPQHF.

This rearrangement joins TRBV28 to TRBJ2-3; 12 nucleotides line up with TRBD2. The CDR3 totals 22 residues. Germline loops: CDR1 MDHEN, CDR2 SYDVKM. The V gene end was trimmed by 2 bases and the J gene end by 0 bases; junction bases not matched to a gene: 18. The CDR3 sequence is CASSLNRDLTSGRATSTDTQYF. In DNA form, the CDR3 reads TGTGCCAGCAGTTTAAACAGGGACCTGACTAGCGGGAGAGCTACTAGCACAGATACGCAGTATTTT.

The V and J genes are TRBV30 and TRBJ1-1; D remains ambiguous. The CDR3 has 12 amino acids. Germline V CDR1 and CDR2: GTSNPN, SVGIG (reference sequence). Trimming left V 4 bases short and J 0 bases short, with 6 bases between. DNA for the CDR3: TGTGCCTGGACTACAGTGAACACTGAAGCTTTCTTT. This sequence encodes CAWTTVNTEAFF.

The genes are TRBV11-1 and TRBJ1-1; tentatively, D is TRBD1 (6 bases). CDR1 and CDR2 (germline): SGHAT, FQDESV (reference sequence). V lost 6 bases and J lost 4, with 15 bases in between. The CDR3 has 14 residues. This chain's CDR3 is CASRSQGGLTEAFF. The CDR3 DNA reads as TGTGCCAGCAGGTCACAGGGAGGGCTCACTGAAGCTTTCTTT.